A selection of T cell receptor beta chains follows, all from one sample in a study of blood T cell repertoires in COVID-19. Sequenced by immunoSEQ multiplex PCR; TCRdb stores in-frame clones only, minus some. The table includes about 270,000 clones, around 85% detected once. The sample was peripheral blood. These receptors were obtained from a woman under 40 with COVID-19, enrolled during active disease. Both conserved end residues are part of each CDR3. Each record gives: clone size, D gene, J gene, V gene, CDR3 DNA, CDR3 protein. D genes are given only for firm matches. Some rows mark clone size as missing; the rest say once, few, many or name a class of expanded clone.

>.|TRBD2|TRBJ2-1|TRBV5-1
TGCGCCAGCAGCCTCCGCGGGGGGGCCTCGTACAATGAGCAGTTCTTC
CASSLRGGASYNEQFF
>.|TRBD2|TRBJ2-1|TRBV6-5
TGTGCCAGCAAGTGGCGGGGGGGTGGCGAGCAGTTCTTC
CASKWRGGGEQFF
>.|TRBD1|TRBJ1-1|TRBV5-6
TGTGCCAGCAGCCTAACTAGGGGGCACGCTTTCTTT
CASSLTRGHAFF
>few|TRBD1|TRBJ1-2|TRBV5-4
TGTGCCAGCAGCCAACAGGGGCTGGGTGGCTACACCTTC
CASSQQGLGGYTF
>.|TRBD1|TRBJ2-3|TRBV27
TGTGCCAGCAGTTCATGGACAGGGAGCACAGATACGCAGTATTTT
CASSSWTGSTDTQYF
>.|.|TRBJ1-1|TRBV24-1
TGTGCCACCAGTGATTCCTCCGGACAGATGAACACTGAAGCTTTCTTT
CATSDSSGQMNTEAFF
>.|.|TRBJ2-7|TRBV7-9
TGTGCCAGCGCCGGGGGTTCCTACGAGCAGTACTTC
CASAGGSYEQYF
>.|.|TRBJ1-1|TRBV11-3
TGTGCCAGCAGCTTAGGGGGCGCCAAGAACACTGAAGCTTTCTTT
CASSLGGAKNTEAFF
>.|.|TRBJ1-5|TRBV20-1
TGCAGTGCTAGTGGGGTTTCGCGGGGGATTCAGCCCCAGCATTTT
CSASGVSRGIQPQHF
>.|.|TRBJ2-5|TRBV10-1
TGCGCCAGCAGTGACTCGACAGCACAAGAGGCCCAGTACTTC
CASSDSTAQEAQYF
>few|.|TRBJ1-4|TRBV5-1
TGCGCCAGCAGCTTGCAAGGGAGTATAGGTGAAAAACTGTTTTTT
CASSLQGSIGEKLFF
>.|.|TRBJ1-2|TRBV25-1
TGTGCCAGCAGTCCCCCCACTGAGAACTATGGCTACACCTTC
CASSPPTENYGYTF
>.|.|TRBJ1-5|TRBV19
TGTGCCAGTAGTTTCAGCGATCAGCCCCAGCATTTT
CASSFSDQPQHF
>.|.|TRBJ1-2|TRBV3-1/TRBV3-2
TGTGCCAGCAGCCAAGTAGCCCTTTCGGGTTCCTATGGCTACACCTTC
CASSQVALSGSYGYTF
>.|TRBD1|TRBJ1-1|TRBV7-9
TGTGCCAGCAGCTTGACCGGGACAGGGGCCTTGAACACTGAAGCTTTCTTT
CASSLTGTGALNTEAFF
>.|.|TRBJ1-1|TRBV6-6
TGTGCCAGCAGTTACGGGCAGGGGACTGAAGCTTTCTTT
CASSYGQGTEAFF
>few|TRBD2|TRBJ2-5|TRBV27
TGTGCCAGCAGTTTATATCAGCGGGGTATAGAAGAGACCCAGTACTTC
CASSLYQRGIEETQYF
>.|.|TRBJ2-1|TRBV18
TGTGCCAGCTCCCTAGATGGTCCGAGCTCCTACAATGAGCAGTTCTTC
CASSLDGPSSYNEQFF
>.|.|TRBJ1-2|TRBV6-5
TGTGCCAGCAGTTGGAGAACAGGGAATGGCTACACCTTC
CASSWRTGNGYTF
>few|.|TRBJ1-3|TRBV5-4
TGTGCCAGCAGCCCCGGGTCGCCCAAGGCAGGAAACACCATATATTTT
CASSPGSPKAGNTIYF
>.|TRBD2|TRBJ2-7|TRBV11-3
TGTGCCAGCAGCTTATACACCCCCGTAGCGGGGGGGCTTTACGAGCAGTACTTC
CASSLYTPVAGGLYEQYF
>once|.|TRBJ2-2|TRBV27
TGTGCCAGCAGACTCCCGGCACTAACTGGGTACACCGGGGAGCTGTTTTTT
CASRLPALTGYTGELFF
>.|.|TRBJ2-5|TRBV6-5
TGTGCCAGCAGTTACGGACTCCAAGAGACCCAGTACTTC
CASSYGLQETQYF
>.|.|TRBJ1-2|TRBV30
TGTGCCTGGAGTGTATCTCCTAACTATGGCTACACCTTC
CAWSVSPNYGYTF
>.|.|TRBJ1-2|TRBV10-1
TGCGCCAGCAGTGAGTTACTCACTAACTATGGCTACACCTTC
CASSELLTNYGYTF
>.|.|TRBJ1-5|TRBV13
TGTGCCAGCAGCTTTCGCGGGAATCAGCCCCAGCATTTT
CASSFRGNQPQHF
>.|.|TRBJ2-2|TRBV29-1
TGCAGCGCCTGGAGCGGGGAGCTGTTTTTT
CSAWSGELFF
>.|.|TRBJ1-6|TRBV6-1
TGTGCCAGCAGTGAAGGAGATTCACCCCTCCACTTT
CASSEGDSPLHF
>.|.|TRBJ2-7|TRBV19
TGTGCCAGTAGTCGAGACAGGTTGAGCTCCTACGAGCAGTACTTC
CASSRDRLSSYEQYF
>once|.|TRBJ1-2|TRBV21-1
TGTGCCAGTCGGAGCTATGGCTACACCTTC
CASRSYGYTF
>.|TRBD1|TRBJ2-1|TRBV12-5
TGTGCTAGTGGTTTGGTCGTGTCTGTCGGGACAGGGTGGAATGAGCAGTTCTTC
CASGLVVSVGTGWNEQFF
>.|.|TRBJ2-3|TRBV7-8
TGTGCCAGCAGCTTAGGGGTAGCGTGGAGAGATACGCAGTATTTT
CASSLGVAWRDTQYF
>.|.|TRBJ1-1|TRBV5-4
TGTGCCACCATGAGGGTTTTGAACACTGAAGCTTTCTTT
CATMRVLNTEAFF
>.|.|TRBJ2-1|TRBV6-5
TGTGCCAGCAGTTACCCTGATTGGGGCGAGCAGTTCTTC
CASSYPDWGEQFF
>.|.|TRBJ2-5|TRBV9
TGTGCCAGCAGCCCAGGCCCGATGGGCGGGGAGACCCAGTACTTC
CASSPGPMGGETQYF
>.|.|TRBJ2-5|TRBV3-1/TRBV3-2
TGTGCCAGCAGCCTGAAAACCGGGACTCAAGTGGGGGAGACCCAGTACTTC
CASSLKTGTQVGETQYF
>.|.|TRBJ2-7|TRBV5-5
TGTGCCAGCAGCTTTTACCAGGAGCAGTACTTC
CASSFYQEQYF
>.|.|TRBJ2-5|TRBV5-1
TGCGCCAGCAGGCTTGGGGCGTCGGAGACCCAGTACTTC
CASRLGASETQYF
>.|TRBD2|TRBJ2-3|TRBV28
TGTGCCAGCAGCGGAACAGCAAGCGGGGAAGATACGCAGTATTTT
CASSGTASGEDTQYF
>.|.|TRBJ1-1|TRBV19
TGTGCCAGTAGTGCGGGGTTATTCGAGGGCACTGAAGCTTTCTTT
CASSAGLFEGTEAFF
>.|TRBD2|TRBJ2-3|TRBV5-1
TGCGCCAGCAGCTTGCCTCCTAGCGGGAACACAGATACGCAGTATTTT
CASSLPPSGNTDTQYF
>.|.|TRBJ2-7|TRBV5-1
TGCGCCAGCAGCTTGGCCGAGGTTAATGCAGCCCCTTACGAGCAGTACTTC
CASSLAEVNAAPYEQYF
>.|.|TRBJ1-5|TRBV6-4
TGTGCCAGCAGTGCCTCAGGGGGCAATCAGCCCCAGCATTTT
CASSASGGNQPQHF
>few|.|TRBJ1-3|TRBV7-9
TGTGCCAGCAGCCCCCGACTTCCAGGGTTCTCTGGAAACACCATATATTTT
CASSPRLPGFSGNTIYF
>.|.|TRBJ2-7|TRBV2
TGTGCCAGCAGTCCTCTAGGGGGGAGGGTACAGCAGTACTTC
CASSPLGGRVQQYF
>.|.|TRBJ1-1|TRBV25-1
TGTGCCAGCAGTGAATCCGGACGGACTAACACTGAAGCTTTCTTT
CASSESGRTNTEAFF
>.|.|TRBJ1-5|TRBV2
TGTGCCAGCGGGGGACTTTATAGCAATCAGCCCCAGCATTTT
CASGGLYSNQPQHF
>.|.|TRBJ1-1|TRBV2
TGTGCCAGCAGTGTAGAGATGAGTACTGAAGCTTTCTTT
CASSVEMSTEAFF
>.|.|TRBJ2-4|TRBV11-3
TGTGCCAGCAGACTGGGGCCAGGGTCGGACATTCAGTACTTC
CASRLGPGSDIQYF
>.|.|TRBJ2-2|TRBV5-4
TGTGCCAGCAGCTTGGGAGGGTTTGGCACCGGGGAGCTGTTTTTT
CASSLGGFGTGELFF
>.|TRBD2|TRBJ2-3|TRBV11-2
TGTGCCAGCAGCCCTATAGCGGGGATTACAGATACGCAGTATTTT
CASSPIAGITDTQYF
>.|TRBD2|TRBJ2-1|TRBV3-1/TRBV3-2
TGTGCCAGCAGCCAATCGGCCCCGGGGGGCAATGAGCAGTTCTTC
CASSQSAPGGNEQFF
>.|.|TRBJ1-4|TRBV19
TGTGCCAGTAGTATACAAACTCGGGAAAATGAAAAACTGTTTTTT
CASSIQTRENEKLFF
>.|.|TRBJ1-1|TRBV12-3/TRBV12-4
TGTGCCAGCGAGGAGGTGTTGAACACTGAAGCTTTCTTT
CASEEVLNTEAFF
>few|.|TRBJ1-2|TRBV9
TGTGCCAGCAGCGTAGACGCTATCCTAAATGGCTACACCTTC
CASSVDAILNGYTF
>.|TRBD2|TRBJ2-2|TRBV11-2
TGTGCCAGCAGCTCCCGGAGGCGGGGGGGGTACACCGGGGAGCTGTTTTTT
CASSSRRRGGYTGELFF
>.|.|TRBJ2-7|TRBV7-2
TGTGCCAGCAGCTTACACAGCTACGAGCAGTACTTC
CASSLHSYEQYF
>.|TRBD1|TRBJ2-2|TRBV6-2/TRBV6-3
TGTGCCAGCAGCCTCGACAGGGGCACCGGGGAGCTGTTTTTT
CASSLDRGTGELFF
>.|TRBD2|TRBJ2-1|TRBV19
TGTGCCTCCGGGGGGGCCAGGTCCTACAATGAGCAGTTCTTC
CASGGARSYNEQFF